Following are 31 T cell receptor beta chains from one sample sequenced in a study of blood T cells in healthy people across ages. A sample-barcoded 5' primer and a J-beta primer mix were used in a second PCR of about 6 to 12 cycles. TCRdb processed the 5' RACE reads anew with MiXCR; each CDR3 protein has one entry. The table shows 1.5 million to 2 million distinct CDR3 sequences, with 30% to 40% occurring only once. Sequenced input: blood. The receptors derive from a woman aged 25 to 39 in good health.

This clonotype was detected a few times. The chain links TRBV20-1 to TRBJ1-1; D perhaps matches TRBD1 (6 bases). CDR3 length: 14 amino acids. Germline V gene sequence: CDR1 DFQATT, CDR2 SNEGSKA (reference sequence). Trimming stripped 4 bases from V and 0 bases from J, with 12 bases between. CDR3 sequence reads: CSATQTGMNTEAFF. Here the CDR3 DNA reads TGCAGTGCTACCCAGACAGGCATGAACACTGAAGCTTTCTTT.

Many counts were recorded for this clonotype. The V and J genes are TRBV6-1 and TRBJ1-2, with 7 bases fitting TRBD1. The CDR3 sequence is 12 residues long. The ends lost 8 bases at V and 3 bases at J; junction bases unmatched: 3. Germline CDR1 and CDR2: MNHNS and SASEGT. CDR3 DNA sequence: TGTGCCAGCGGACAGGAGTACTATGGCTACACCTTC. It yields the protein CASGQEYYGYTF.

The chain uses TRBV10-3 and TRBJ2-7, with 7 bases matching TRBD2. This CDR3 has 14 residues. The junction had 4 bases not matched to a gene; V was cut back by 3 bases and J by 2 bases. Germline CDR1 and CDR2: ENHRY and SYGVKD. The CDR3 nucleotides read TGTGCCATCAGTGACCCTGGGGGGGCCTACGAGCAGTACTTC. Protein sequence: CAISDPGGAYEQYF.

J is TRBJ1-4 and V is TRBV30, with D possibly TRBD1 on 5 matching bases. V lost 5 bases and J 6 bases, leaving 16 bases between the germline ends. This CDR3 has 14 residues. Germline values: CDR1 GTSNPN, CDR2 SVGIG (reference sequence). CDR3 coding DNA: TGTGCCTGGGCGGCGGGGGGTACAGATGAAAAACTGTTTTTT. It codes for CAWAAGGTDEKLFF.

The J gene is TRBJ2-1, the V gene TRBV5-6; tentative D call: TRBD1 (6 bases). Trimming pared 5 bases from V and 5 bases from J, leaving 8 bases between. CDR1 is SGHDT and CDR2 is YYEEEE in the germline V gene. The CDR3 runs 12 residues. The CDR3 sequence: CASRTGNNEQFF. As DNA, the CDR3 is TGTGCCAGCAGGACAGGTAACAATGAGCAGTTCTTC. Full variable domain (rest looked up from reference TRBV5-6 and TRBJ2-1): DAGVTQSPTHLIKTRGQQVTLRCSPKSGHDTVSWYQQALGQGPQFIFQYYEEEERQRGNFPDRFSGHQFPNYSSELNVNALLLGDSALYLCASRTGNNEQFFGPGTRLTVL.

This clonotype was recorded many times. The chain uses TRBV4-1 and TRBJ2-7; D is unclear. V was clipped by 0 bases and J by 2 bases, with 8 bases between them. This CDR3 is built from 14 residues. Germline V CDR1 and CDR2: MGHRA, YSYEKL. The CDR3 region has the DNA TGCGCCAGCAGCCAAGATCAGGCAACCTACGAGCAGTACTTC. Protein sequence: CASSQDQATYEQYF.

The chain has TRBV2 and TRBJ2-1; TRBD2 agrees at 13 bases. The CDR3 spans 18 residues. The J segment lost 0 bases and the V segment lost 6 bases, leaving 8 bases of the junction unmatched. Germline loops: CDR1 SNHLY, CDR2 FYNNEI. CDR3 protein: CASRGGTSGASSYNEQFF. DNA for the CDR3: TGTGCCAGCAGGGGGGGGACTAGCGGGGCCAGCTCCTACAATGAGCAGTTCTTC.

The V call is TRBV27, the J call TRBJ2-2; D perhaps matches TRBD1 (7 bases). CDR3 length equals 15 residues. V lost 1 base to trimming and J lost 6 bases, with 12 bases between them. Germline values: CDR1 MNHEY, CDR2 SMNVEV (reference sequence). For the CDR3, the DNA is TGTGCCAGCAGTTTATACCTCAGGGGGGCCGGGGAGCTGTTTTTT. Its translation: CASSLYLRGAGELFF.

The chain carries TRBV4-1 and TRBJ2-7; TRBD2 matches at 7 bases. The V gene end was trimmed by 4 bases and the J gene end by 5 bases; junction bases not matched to a gene: 8. CDR3 length equals 14 residues. The germline CDR1 and CDR2 sequences are MGHRA and YSYEKL. CDR3 coding DNA: TGCGCCAGCAGCCCCGGTAAGGGGAGGGACGAGCAGTACTTC. This translates into CASSPGKGRDEQYF.

The chain combines TRBV18 with TRBJ2-1; 8 positions match TRBD2. The CDR3 extends over 16 amino acids. V was pared by 6 bases and J by 6 bases, with 13 bases of the junction left unmatched. CDR1 KGHSH and CDR2 LQKENI come from the germline V gene. The CDR3 reads CASSLRGGSFGNEQFF. CDR3 nucleotides: TGTGCCAGCTCTCTACGGGGGGGTTCCTTCGGCAATGAGCAGTTCTTC. The full variable domain, completed using reference TRBV18 and TRBJ2-1, is NAGVMQNPRHLVRRRGQEARLRCSPMKGHSHVYWYRQLPEEGLKFMVYLQKENIIDESGMPKERFSAEFPKEGPSILRIQQVVRGDSAAYFCASSLRGGSFGNEQFFGPGTRLTVL.

A remark on this clonotype: Because it lacks the conserved phenylalanine or tryptophan at the end, this CDR3 is likely a read error. The J gene is TRBJ2-5, the V gene TRBV20-1; possible D gene TRBD1, 5 bases. V was trimmed by 5 bases and J by 4 bases, leaving 11 bases between them. Germline CDR1 DFQATT, CDR2 SNEGSKA (reference sequence). This CDR3 has 12 amino acids. The CDR3 DNA follows: TGCAGTGCTGGGGCCCTGCGAGAGACCCAGTACTGC. Residues: CSAGALRETQYC.

The V and J genes are TRBV20-1 and TRBJ2-5, with 10 bases identical to TRBD2. Germline CDR1 is DFQATT and CDR2 is SNEGSKA (reference sequence). Trimming cost V 8 bases and J 5 bases; bases outside gene matches: 23. The CDR3 contains 18 residues. The CDR3 DNA is TGCAGTACCAGAACCCCGGGACTAGCGCAACCCTTCGGGGAGACCCAGTACTTC. Its protein product is CSTRTPGLAQPFGETQYF.

There are many counts of this clonotype. The chain links TRBV10-2 to TRBJ1-6; TRBD1 is a possible D gene (6 bases). Trimming removed 5 bases from V and 12 bases from J, with 11 bases in between. CDR1 is WSHSY, CDR2 SAAADI, per germline. The CDR3 is 12 residues long. Here the CDR3 reads CASSTPGQPLHF. The CDR3 DNA reads TGCGCCAGCAGTACCCCGGGACAACCCCTCCACTTT.

This chain connects TRBV25-1 to TRBJ2-3; TRBD2 aligns across 15 bases. Per germline, CDR1 MGHDK and CDR2 SYGVNS. The CDR3 has 17 amino acids. After removal of 2 bases from V and 8 bases from J, the junction contained 8 bases not matched to a gene. In DNA, the CDR3 is TGTGCCAGCAGTGAACCCGGACTAGCGGGAGGGCCTTTTACGCAGTATTTT. As protein: CASSEPGLAGGPFTQYF.

This chain connects TRBV28 to TRBJ2-1; 10 bases align to TRBD1. V was clipped by 4 bases and J by 2 bases; unmatched bases: 11. Germline CDR1 is MDHEN and CDR2 is SYDVKM. This CDR3 has 18 residues. CDR3 sequence reads: CASSSDRGGFDPYNEQFF. The CDR3, as DNA: TGTGCCAGCAGTTCGGACAGGGGGGGGTTCGACCCCTACAATGAGCAGTTCTTC.

The sample holds one count of this clonotype. V usage is TRBV30 and J usage is TRBJ2-2, with no clear D. V was pared by 4 bases and J by 5 bases, with 8 bases between. From germline, CDR1 is GTSNPN and CDR2 SVGIG (reference sequence). CDR3 length: 12 amino acids. CDR3 nucleotide sequence: TGTGCCTGGACAGGTGGGACCGGGGAGCTGTTTTTT. It encodes CAWTGGTGELFF. The entire variable domain, with the rest obtained from reference TRBV30 and TRBJ2-2, is as follows: SQTIHQWPATLVQPVGSPLSLECTVEGTSNPNLYWYRQAAGRGLQLLFYSVGIGQISSEVPQNLSASRPQDRQFILSSKKLLLSDSGFYLCAWTGGTGELFFGEGSRLTVL.

The chain combines TRBV24-1 with TRBJ2-7; tentatively, D is TRBD1 (6 bases). The CDR3 sequence is 13 residues long. Trimming shortened V by 3 bases and J by 5 bases, and 10 bases separated the two germline ends. Per the germline V gene, CDR1 is KGHDR and CDR2 is SFDVKD. In DNA, the CDR3 is TGTGCCACCAGTGATGGGACAAGGGACGAGCAGTACTTC. This codes for CATSDGTRDEQYF.

This clonotype was seen more than once but under ten times. J is TRBJ2-1 and V is TRBV7-9; 8 nucleotides line up with TRBD2. CDR3 length: 18 residues. V shed 1 base, J shed 4 bases, and the junction held 12 bases outside the gene matches. The germline V gene has CDR1 SEHNR and CDR2 FQNEAQ (reference sequence). CDR3 region: CASSLVPMGSGSYNEQFF. The CDR3 bases are TGTGCCAGCAGCTTAGTCCCCATGGGGAGCGGGAGTTACAATGAGCAGTTCTTC. The full variable domain, with the rest looked up from reference TRBV7-9 and TRBJ2-1, is DTGVSQNPRHKITKRGQNVTFRCDPISEHNRLYWYRQTLGQGPEFLTYFQNEAQLEKSRLLSDRFSAERPKGSFSTLEIQRTEQGDSAMYLCASSLVPMGSGSYNEQFFGPGTRLTVL.

Points on this clonotype: Germline is not matched at one junction end, which may reflect a read error. J is TRBJ1-2 and V is TRBV29-1, with TRBD1 identical over 10 bases. This CDR3 is 12 amino acids long. Germline V gene lookup returns CDR1 SQVTM and CDR2 ANQGSEA. DNA for the CDR3: TGCAGCGCGGACAGGGGGGCCTATGGCCACACCTTC. This codes for CSADRGAYGHTF.

The chain links TRBV3-1 to TRBJ2-7, with TRBD1 as a possible D gene (5 bases). The J call may not be correct, given that the DNA end is closer to TRBJ2-5. The germline CDR1 and CDR2 sequences are LGHDT and YNNKEL (reference sequence). The CDR3 has 14 amino acids. The CDR3 reads CASSQGSGQGTQYF. DNA of the CDR3: TGTGCCAGCAGCCAAGGATCAGGGCAGGGGACCCAGTACTTC.

This clonotype showed up just a few times. The chain uses TRBV20-1 and TRBJ2-3; a weak D match, TRBD2 (6 bases). The CDR3 has 17 residues. With 7 bases removed from V and 1 base from J, the gap between germline ends came to 24 bases. Germline V lookup: CDR1 DFQATT, CDR2 SNEGSKA (reference sequence). CDR3 amino acids: CSGRPGWGETGTDTQYF. CDR3 in DNA: TGCAGTGGTCGCCCCGGGTGGGGGGAGACCGGCACAGATACGCAGTATTTT.

The CDR3 DNA is TGTGCCAGCAGCCACGGTGGGGAGCTGTTTTTT. Protein sequence: CASSHGGELFF. The chain has TRBV27 and TRBJ2-2; D remains ambiguous. Between the trimmed V and J ends, which lost 6 bases and 8 bases, there was a span of 7 bases. The CDR3 has 11 amino acids. Germline lookup yields CDR1 MNHEY and CDR2 SMNVEV (reference sequence).

This clonotype was detected many times. The rearrangement uses TRBV29-1 and TRBJ2-5, with no clear D. Trimming removed 8 bases from V and 5 bases from J, with 9 bases in between. Germline V gene sequence: CDR1 SQVTM, CDR2 ANQGSEA. CDR3 length equals 10 residues. The CDR3 sequence: CSLLGETQYF. In DNA, the CDR3 is TGCAGCCTCCTGGGGGAGACCCAGTACTTC.

This clonotype was counted between two and nine times. V and J are TRBV20-1 and TRBJ2-3, with 9 bases identical to TRBD2. This CDR3 spans 15 amino acids. Trimming took 8 bases from V and 5 from J; bases not matched to a gene: 14. Germline assignment: CDR1 DFQATT and CDR2 SNEGSKA (reference sequence). The CDR3 coding sequence is TGCAGTCCCCGGACCGGGACTAGCAGAGTAGATACGCAGTATTTT. Amino acid sequence: CSPRTGTSRVDTQYF.

V gene TRBV5-1 combines with J gene TRBJ1-5; TRBD1 agrees at 9 bases. The germline V gene has CDR1 SGHRS and CDR2 YFSETQ. Trimming took 5 bases from V and 4 from J; bases not matched to a gene: 7. The CDR3 loop spans 15 amino acids. The CDR3, as DNA: TGCGCCAGCAGAAAGGACAGGGGACCGAATCAGCCCCAGCATTTT. Protein product: CASRKDRGPNQPQHF.

This clonotype has just a few counts. CDR3 in amino acids: CASSLSLGGAATQYF. The CDR3, as DNA: TGTGCCAGCAGCTTAAGTTTAGGAGGAGCTGCGACGCAGTATTTT. This chain joins TRBV7-2 and TRBJ2-3, with a possible D match to TRBD2 (5 bases). Germline lookup yields CDR1 SGHTA and CDR2 FQGNSA. Trimming left V 2 bases short and J 9 bases short, with 18 bases between. The CDR3 has 15 amino acids.

This clonotype was seen a handful of times. V is TRBV27 and J is TRBJ2-4, with D perhaps TRBD1 (5 bases). The germline CDR1 and CDR2 sequences are MNHEY and SMNVEV (reference sequence). This CDR3 is built from 16 residues. V gave up 5 bases and J gave up 0 bases, with 14 bases separating them. The CDR3 DNA sequence: TGTGCCAGCAGTACACGACAGTTACTAGCCAAAAACATTCAGTACTTC. This translates into CASSTRQLLAKNIQYF.

As to this clonotype: The junction departs from germline at one end; a sequencing error may be responsible. This rearrangement joins TRBV7-9 to TRBJ2-3, with D maybe TRBD1 (6 bases). CDR1 and CDR2 from the germline V gene are SEHNR and FQNEAQ (reference sequence). This CDR3 is 15 amino acids long. CDR3 coding DNA: TGTGTCAGCAGCGCTCTAACAGGGCCGGAAGATACGCAGTATTTT. Its translation is CVSSALTGPEDTQYF.

V and J are TRBV4-1 and TRBJ2-1, with 8 bases fitting TRBD2. V was pared by 4 bases and J by 6 bases, with 8 bases of the junction left unmatched. Germline CDR1 MGHRA, CDR2 YSYEKL. The CDR3 has 15 residues. The DNA for the CDR3 is TGCGCCAGCAGCCCCCTCGTGGCGGGGGGCAATGAGCAGTTCTTC. It is translated as CASSPLVAGGNEQFF.

The rearrangement links TRBV20-1 to TRBJ2-7, with 10 nucleotides matching TRBD2. The CDR3 length is 15 residues. With 1 base clipped from V and 7 bases from J, the junction kept 10 bases outside the gene matches. Germline V gene lookup returns CDR1 DFQATT and CDR2 SNEGSKA (reference sequence). The CDR3 region is CSARGPSGSGREQYF. The DNA of the CDR3 is TGCAGTGCTAGAGGTCCTAGCGGGAGCGGACGGGAGCAGTACTTC.

This clonotype was found a few times. The chain is built from TRBV27 and TRBJ2-3, with 9 bases identical to TRBD1. The CDR3 is 16 amino acids. Trimming removed 5 bases from V and 2 bases from J; junction bases left unmatched: 8. Germline V lookup: CDR1 MNHEY, CDR2 SMNVEV (reference sequence). The CDR3, as DNA: TGTGCCAGCAGTCAGCGGACAGGGGCCGTCACAGATACGCAGTATTTT. The encoded protein is CASSQRTGAVTDTQYF.